These 8 T cell receptor beta chains share one sample of origin, sequenced in a study of CD8 T cells in Susac syndrome. When the RNA was reverse transcribed, random hexamers were used with an input of about 0.5 to 1 ug. TCRdb called the immunoSEQ multiplex PCR reads again in MiXCR, with one record for every CDR3 protein. Of about 190,000 distinct CDR3 sequences detected, roughly 94% appear once; the ten largest clones hold about 0.15%. Input material: CD8+ T cells from PBMCs. The receptors shown here come from a human donor with Susac syndrome.

The V gene is TRBV20-1, the J gene TRBJ1-2; tentative D call: TRBD1 (5 bases). CDR1 and CDR2 (germline): DFQATT, SNEGSKA (reference sequence). With 5 bases removed from V and 7 bases from J, the gap between germline ends came to 14 bases. There are 12 residues in the CDR3. As DNA, the CDR3 is TGCAGTGCTCAGAAGAGAAGGGGTGGCTACACCTTC. Amino acid sequence: CSAQKRRGGYTF.

This clonotype has only a few counts. The V and J genes are TRBV9 and TRBJ2-7; 9 nucleotides agree with TRBD1. Per the germline V gene, CDR1 is SGDLS and CDR2 is YYNGEE. There are 15 residues in the CDR3. The V segment lost 3 bases and the J segment 1 base; nucleotides outside the gene matches: 5. CDR3 sequence: CASSAPGTGSYEQYF. CDR3 DNA: TGTGCCAGCAGCGCTCCCGGGACAGGGTCCTACGAGCAGTACTTC.

CDR3 nucleotides: TGCAGCGTTGGGGTTGATGGCTACACCTTC. Its translation is CSVGVDGYTF. J is TRBJ1-2 and V is TRBV29-1, with no clear D. Trimming took off 4 bases at V and 6 bases at J, with 6 bases between the two ends. This CDR3 is 10 amino acids long. CDR1 is SQVTM, CDR2 ANQGSEA, per germline.

This chain uses TRBV12-3 or TRBV12-4 with TRBJ2-2; 10 bases match TRBD1. The CDR3 totals 16 residues. The trim removed 1 base at V and 7 bases at J, leaving 6 bases unmatched. The CDR3 here is CASSLVMTGGYGELFF. As DNA, the CDR3 is TGTGCCAGCAGTTTAGTTATGACAGGGGGCTACGGGGAGCTGTTTTTT.

The V and J genes are TRBV5-6 and TRBJ1-4; D is possibly TRBD1 (6 bases). With 4 bases removed from V and 5 bases from J, the gap between germline ends came to 12 bases. In germline, CDR1 is SGHDT, CDR2 YYEEEE. There are 14 residues in the CDR3. CDR3 region: CASSQDRLNEKLFF. CDR3 coding DNA: TGTGCCAGCAGCCAAGACAGGTTAAATGAAAAACTGTTTTTT.

The chain links TRBV6-9 to TRBJ2-7; perhaps TRBD2 as D (6 bases). CDR1 and CDR2 from the germline V gene are MNHGY and SVAAGI. V shed 0 bases and J shed 7 bases, with 22 bases lying between them. CDR3 size: 17 residues. CDR3 protein: CASSYSWRDGIRGEQYF. The CDR3 DNA is TGTGCCAGCAGTTATTCGTGGCGGGATGGGATTCGTGGTGAGCAGTACTTC.

The gene calls are TRBV9 and TRBJ2-7; TRBD1 aligns across 8 bases. This CDR3 comprises 15 residues. V lost 4 bases to trimming and J lost 0 bases; unmatched junction nucleotides: 6. Germline V gene lookup returns CDR1 SGDLS and CDR2 YYNGEE. The CDR3 DNA sequence: TGTGCCAGCAGCCCGGGACAGGAGAGCTCCTACGAGCAGTACTTC. Amino acid sequence: CASSPGQESSYEQYF. Drawing the rest from reference TRBV9 and TRBJ2-7, the complete variable domain is DSGVTQTPKHLITATGQRVTLRCSPRSGDLSVYWYQQSLDQGLQFLIQYYNGEERAKGNILERFSAQQFPDLHSELNLSSLELGDSALYFCASSPGQESSYEQYFGPGTRLTVT.

The rearrangement joins TRBV12-3 or TRBV12-4 to TRBJ1-2; 10 nucleotides align to TRBD1. The CDR3 length is 16 residues. Losses at the gene ends were 4 bases for V and 3 bases for J; bases not matched to a gene: 8. DNA of the CDR3: TGTGCCAGCAGTTCGCAGAACGGACAGGGGGACTATGGCTACACCTTC. As protein: CASSSQNGQGDYGYTF.